This T cell receptor beta chain was found in a study of shared clonotypes between healthy human individuals. Study-wide points: The sole specimen, blood, was sampled, and tissue repertoires likely differ.

Naive CD8 populations comprised CD45RO-negative cells positively selected for CCR7, excluding terminally differentiated effector memory CD45RA+ cells. Note on this clone: Its matching antigen is unknown. Other DNA sequences in this sample translate to the same CDR3.

In germline, CDR1 is SGHRS, CDR2 YFSETQ. With 2 bases removed from V and 0 bases from J, the gap between germline ends came to 8 bases. The CDR3 totals 14 residues. Assay execution took place at the deep level. This table comes from immunoSEQ multiplex PCR, and its TCRdb copy is limited to in-frame clones, with some not included. Of around 600,000 clones listed, 95% are singletons. This receptor was obtained from a woman between 25 and 40 years old in good health. The gene calls are TRBV5-1 and TRBJ1-1; no clear D gene. Sequencing input: naive CD8+ T cells sorted from blood. The DNA of the CDR3 is TGCGCCAGCAGCTTAGTTTCATTGAACACTGAAGCTTTCTTT. This codes for CASSLVSLNTEAFF.